The subject of this entry is one TCR beta chain. What it binds is unknown. Primers included in the PCR were 60 Vbeta and 13 Jbeta primers. Profiling relied on immunoSEQ multiplex PCR, and the TCRdb table lists in-frame clones only, not all of them. The table has over 100,000 clones, 55% to 75% seen once. The source of the sample is a study of cytomegalovirus exposure and HLA in healthy donors. Whole-study findings and limits: Later analysis found that TCR beta chains associated with HLA were more clonally expanded than other, equally common chains. Among donors in an Asian-associated ancestry cluster, a later analysis reportedly found fewer N-insertions than the approximately 670-donor mean.

The V end was cut by 4 bases, the J end by 4 bases, with 20 bases between. This CDR3 region has 16 residues. Germline loops: CDR1 SGHRS, CDR2 YFSETQ. The chain links TRBV5-1 to TRBJ1-1; D perhaps matches TRBD1 (6 bases). The specimen was PBMCs. This receptor was taken from a woman in her 70s in good health and CMV-seropositive. CDR3 sequence reads: CASSRGTGQQGTEAFF. The CDR3 nucleotides are TGCGCCAGCAGCAGAGGGACGGGACAACAGGGCACTGAAGCTTTCTTT.